This paragraph reports one T cell receptor (beta chain). There are many counts of this clonotype. Its antigen is currently not known. No much larger clone exists at a distance of one base, and base qualities are not known. Synovial fluid samples and blood samples obtained from the same ankylosing spondylitis patients were matched. Sequenced using an Illumina HiSeq 2500. Quantitative 5'-RACE with molecular barcodes was the method used to prepare the TCR beta libraries. The authors' analysis ran thus. A new computational method based on a probabilistic model of VDJ rearrangement was used to identify disease-linked TCR variants. TCRdb's own reprocessing of the public reads used fastp at Q25 and MiXCR and kept productive beta chains. Each entry merges the rows of one CDR3 protein and shows their most common DNA and genes. The V and J calls follow TCRdb's processing rather than the paper's. Counted in this sample were approximately 150,000 distinct CDR3 sequences; under 45% of them appeared once. The top ten clonotypes cover nearly 15% of the sample.

This entry is derived from a study of CD8 T cells in ankylosing spondylitis (dated by TCRdb to the late 2010s). At the level of the whole study: The study set out to find disease-linked TCR variants by profiling T cell receptor beta repertoires in ankylosing spondylitis patients and healthy donors. Peripheral blood was sampled, and synovial fluid was also collected from ankylosing spondylitis patients. The full study cohort comprised roughly 24 ankylosing spondylitis patients and around 100 healthy donors.

On the study overall, not on this receptor specifically: In peripheral blood, the disease-linked clones were found at relatively low frequencies and had a CD8+ phenotype. Some motif variants had previously been reported in the synovial fluid and blood of reactive arthritis patients, which suggests shared mechanisms of disease initiation. A TCR beta motif made up of under ten highly homologous amino acid variants appeared to be characteristic of blood from ankylosing spondylitis patients. Significant enrichment of the disease-linked clones was reported in matched synovial fluid samples from ankylosing spondylitis patients.

From the cysteine through the phenylalanine, the CDR3 covers 13 amino acids. Only CDR3 DNA is held: 39 bases, read in frame from base 1. Germline trimming amounts to 5 bases on V and 6 bases on J, with 4 as the count of junction bases outside the gene matches. This clonotype was obtained from a male donor with ankylosing spondylitis. Sequencing was done on a sample of synovial fluid, either unsorted or a sorted T cell fraction (not recorded which). The V gene is TRBV12-3 or TRBV12-4 and the J gene is TRBJ1-2, and TRBD1 matches 9 of the central bases. CDR3 region: CASSPRTGDGYTF. The sequenced DNA is TGTGCCAGCAGTCCCCGGACAGGGGATGGCTACACCTTC.